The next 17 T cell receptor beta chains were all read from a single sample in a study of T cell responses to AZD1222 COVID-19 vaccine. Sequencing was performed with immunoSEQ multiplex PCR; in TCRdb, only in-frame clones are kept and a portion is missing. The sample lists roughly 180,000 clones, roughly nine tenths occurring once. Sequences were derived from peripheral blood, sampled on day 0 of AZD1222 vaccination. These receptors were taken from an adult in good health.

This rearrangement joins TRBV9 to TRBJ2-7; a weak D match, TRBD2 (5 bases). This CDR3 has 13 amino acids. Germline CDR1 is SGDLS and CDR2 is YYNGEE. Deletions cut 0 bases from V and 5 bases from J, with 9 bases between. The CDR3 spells CASSVASGNEQYF. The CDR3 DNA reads TGTGCCAGCAGCGTAGCCAGCGGCAACGAGCAGTACTTC. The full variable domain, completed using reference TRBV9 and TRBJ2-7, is DSGVTQTPKHLITATGQRVTLRCSPRSGDLSVYWYQQSLDQGLQFLIQYYNGEERAKGNILERFSAQQFPDLHSELNLSSLELGDSALYFCASSVASGNEQYFGPGTRLTVT.

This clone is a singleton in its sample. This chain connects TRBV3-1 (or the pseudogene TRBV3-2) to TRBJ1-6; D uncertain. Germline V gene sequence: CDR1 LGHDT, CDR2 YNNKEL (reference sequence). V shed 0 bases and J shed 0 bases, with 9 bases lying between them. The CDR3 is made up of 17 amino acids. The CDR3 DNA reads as TGTGCCAGCAGCCAAGATTCTTGGAGCTCCTATAATTCACCCCTCCACTTT. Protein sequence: CASSQDSWSSYNSPLHF.

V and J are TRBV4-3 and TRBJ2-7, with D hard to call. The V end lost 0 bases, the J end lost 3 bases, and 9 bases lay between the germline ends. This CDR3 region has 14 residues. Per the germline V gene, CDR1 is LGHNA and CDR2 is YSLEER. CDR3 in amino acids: CASSQEYRFYEQYF. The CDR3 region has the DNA TGCGCCAGCAGCCAAGAGTATCGGTTCTACGAGCAGTACTTC.

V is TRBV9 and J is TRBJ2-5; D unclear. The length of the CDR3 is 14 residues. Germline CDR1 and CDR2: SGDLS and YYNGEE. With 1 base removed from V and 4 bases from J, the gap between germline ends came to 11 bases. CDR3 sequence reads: CASSVRGFGETQYF. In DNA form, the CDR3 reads TGTGCCAGCAGCGTACGAGGCTTCGGAGAGACCCAGTACTTC.

CDR3 bases: TGTGCCAGCAGCTTACCCCCTAGTTACTACGAGCAGTACTTC. This translates into CASSLPPSYYEQYF. V gene TRBV7-2 combines with J gene TRBJ2-7; D is unclear. This CDR3 comprises 14 residues. V lost 2 bases and J lost 3, with 11 bases in between. Germline values: CDR1 SGHTA, CDR2 FQGNSA.

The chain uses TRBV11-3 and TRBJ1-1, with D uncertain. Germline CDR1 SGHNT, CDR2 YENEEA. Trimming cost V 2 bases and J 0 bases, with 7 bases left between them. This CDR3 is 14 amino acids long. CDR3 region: CASSLNSMNTEAFF. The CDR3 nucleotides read TGTGCCAGCAGCTTAAACAGCATGAACACTGAAGCTTTCTTT.

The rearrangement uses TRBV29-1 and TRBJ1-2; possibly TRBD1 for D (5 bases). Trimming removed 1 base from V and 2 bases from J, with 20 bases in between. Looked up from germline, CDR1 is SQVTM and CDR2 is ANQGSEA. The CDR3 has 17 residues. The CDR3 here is CSVEVLQGSGENYGYTF. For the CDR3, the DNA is TGCAGCGTTGAAGTACTCCAGGGATCGGGGGAAAACTATGGCTACACCTTC.

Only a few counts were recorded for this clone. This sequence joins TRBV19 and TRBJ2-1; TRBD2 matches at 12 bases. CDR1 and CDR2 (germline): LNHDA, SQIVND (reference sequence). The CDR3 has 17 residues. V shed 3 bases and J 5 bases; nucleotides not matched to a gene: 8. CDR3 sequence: CASSIYPTSGGHNEQFF. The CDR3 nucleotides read TGTGCCAGTAGTATTTACCCGACTAGCGGGGGACACAATGAGCAGTTCTTC.

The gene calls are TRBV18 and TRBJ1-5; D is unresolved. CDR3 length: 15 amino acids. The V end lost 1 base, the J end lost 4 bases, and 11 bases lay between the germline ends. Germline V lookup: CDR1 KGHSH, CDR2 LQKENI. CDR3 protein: CASSPLQQSNQPQHF. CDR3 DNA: TGTGCCAGCTCACCACTACAACAGTCGAATCAGCCCCAGCATTTT.

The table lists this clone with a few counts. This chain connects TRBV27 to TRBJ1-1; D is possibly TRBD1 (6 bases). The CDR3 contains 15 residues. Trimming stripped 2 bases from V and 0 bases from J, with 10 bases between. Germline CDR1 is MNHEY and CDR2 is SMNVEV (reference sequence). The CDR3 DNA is TGTGCCAGCAGTTTAAGTCAGGGGATGAACACTGAAGCTTTCTTT. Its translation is CASSLSQGMNTEAFF.

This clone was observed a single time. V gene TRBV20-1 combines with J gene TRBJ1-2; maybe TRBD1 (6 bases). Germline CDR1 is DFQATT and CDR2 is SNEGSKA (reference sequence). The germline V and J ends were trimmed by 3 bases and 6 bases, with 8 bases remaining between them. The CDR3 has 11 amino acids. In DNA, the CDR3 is TGCAGTGCTAGTGCAGGGGATGGCTACACCTTC. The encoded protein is CSASAGDGYTF.

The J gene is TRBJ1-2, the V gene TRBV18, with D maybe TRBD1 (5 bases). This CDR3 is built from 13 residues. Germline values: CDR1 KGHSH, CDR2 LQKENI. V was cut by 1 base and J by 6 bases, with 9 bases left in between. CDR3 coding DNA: TGTGCCAGCTCACCACGCCAAGGGGATGGCTACACCTTC. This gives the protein CASSPRQGDGYTF.

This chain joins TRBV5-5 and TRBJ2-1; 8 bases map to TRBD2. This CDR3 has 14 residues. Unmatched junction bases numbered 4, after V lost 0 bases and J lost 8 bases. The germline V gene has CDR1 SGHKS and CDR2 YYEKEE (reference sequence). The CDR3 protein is CASSLGGLVDEQFF. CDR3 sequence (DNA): TGTGCCAGCAGCTTGGGGGGACTAGTCGATGAGCAGTTCTTC.

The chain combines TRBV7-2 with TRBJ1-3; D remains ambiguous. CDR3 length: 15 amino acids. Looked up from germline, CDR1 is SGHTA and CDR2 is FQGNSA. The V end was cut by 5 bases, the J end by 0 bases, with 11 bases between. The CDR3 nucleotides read TGTGCCAGCAGCCCCCTCTTGAGCTCTGGAAACACCATATATTTT. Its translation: CASSPLLSSGNTIYF.

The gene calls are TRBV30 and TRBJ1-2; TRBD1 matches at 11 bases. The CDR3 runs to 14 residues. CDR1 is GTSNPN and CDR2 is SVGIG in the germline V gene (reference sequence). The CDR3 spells CALSRDRGFSGYTF. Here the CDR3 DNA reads TGTGCTCTCAGCAGGGACAGGGGGTTCTCTGGCTACACCTTC.

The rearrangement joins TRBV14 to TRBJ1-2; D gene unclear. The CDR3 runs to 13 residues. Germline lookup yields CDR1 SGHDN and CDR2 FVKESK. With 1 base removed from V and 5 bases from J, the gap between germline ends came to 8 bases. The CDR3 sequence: CASSQAIGYGYTF. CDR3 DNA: TGTGCCAGCAGCCAAGCGATCGGATATGGCTACACCTTC.

CDR3 region: CASAQAPNQPQHF. The CDR3 DNA sequence: TGCGCCAGCGCGCAGGCCCCCAATCAGCCCCAGCATTTT. The chain carries TRBV5-1 and TRBJ1-5; the D is unclear. V was cut by 7 bases and J by 3 bases, with 11 bases left in between. Germline lookup yields CDR1 SGHRS and CDR2 YFSETQ. The CDR3 is made up of 13 amino acids.